A single sample gave rise to the 2 T cell receptor beta chains below, sequenced in a study of T cells in localized non-small cell lung cancer (dated by TCRdb to 2018 to 2021). Libraries were made using the immunoSEQ multiplex PCR assay. Held by TCRdb, this immuneACCESS table contains in-frame sequences only and omits some clones. Under half of the omission traces to an unresolved V gene where checked; the cause of the rest is unknown. Across this sample there are under 95,000 clones, with more than 70% seen only once. Together, the top ten hold about a tenth of the sample. Sequences were derived from peripheral blood, sampled before any cancer treatment. These receptors originate from a female donor aged 60 or older with stage I lung adenocarcinoma.

The table lists this clone with a count of one. The J gene is TRBJ2-5, the V gene TRBV25-1, with 9 bases fitting TRBD1. The J call is in doubt because the DNA end fits TRBJ2-7 better. The CDR3 length is 18 residues. CDR1 and CDR2 from the germline V gene are MGHDK and SYGVNS. The CDR3 loop reads CASSGQTIQTGGPYEQYF. CDR3 sequence (DNA): TGTGCCAGCAGTGGACAGACAATTCAAACAGGGGGCCCCTACGAGCAGTACTTC.

This clone was seen once. This rearrangement joins TRBV28 to TRBJ1-1; D may be TRBD1 (5 bases). CDR3 length: 15 residues. CDR1 is MDHEN, CDR2 SYDVKM, per germline. V dropped 8 bases and J dropped 0 bases, with 16 bases sitting between them. CDR3 nucleotide sequence: TGTGCCAGCTCCAGCCCGAGGGGCATGAACACTGAAGCTTTCTTT. Translated, it gives CASSSPRGMNTEAFF. The full variable domain, with the rest looked up from reference TRBV28 and TRBJ1-1, is DVKVTQSSRYLVKRTGEKVFLECVQDMDHENMFWYRQDPGLGLRLIYFSYDVKMKEKGDIPEGYSVSREKKERFSLILESASTNQTSMYLCASSSPRGMNTEAFFGQGTRLTVV.